This TCR beta chain was profiled in a study of T cell responses to AZD1222 COVID-19 vaccine. Study-wide points: Donors in the cohort were predominantly white British and more often female, and clonal diversity was possibly underestimated. Regions 160-218 and 743-854 dominated among vaccine-associated CD4 TCRs spanning spike.

This clone appeared once. Its antigen is as yet unknown. Profiled with immunoSEQ multiplex PCR; TCRdb holds only in-frame clones, not every one. This sample has fewer than 200,000 clones, with almost 90% found just once. Germline CDR1 ENHRY, CDR2 SYGVKD. The J segment lost 5 bases and the V segment lost 10 bases, leaving 7 bases of the junction unmatched. The CDR3 loop spans 14 amino acids. The sequence was obtained from an adult who received the AZD1222 COVID-19 vaccine. V usage is TRBV10-3 and J usage is TRBJ2-3; TRBD1 matches at 12 bases. Sequenced material: peripheral blood, taken 28 days after the second AZD1222 dose. The CDR3 protein is CATRGQGAGDTQYF. The CDR3 region has the DNA TGTGCCACCCGGGGACAGGGGGCAGGAGATACGCAGTATTTT.